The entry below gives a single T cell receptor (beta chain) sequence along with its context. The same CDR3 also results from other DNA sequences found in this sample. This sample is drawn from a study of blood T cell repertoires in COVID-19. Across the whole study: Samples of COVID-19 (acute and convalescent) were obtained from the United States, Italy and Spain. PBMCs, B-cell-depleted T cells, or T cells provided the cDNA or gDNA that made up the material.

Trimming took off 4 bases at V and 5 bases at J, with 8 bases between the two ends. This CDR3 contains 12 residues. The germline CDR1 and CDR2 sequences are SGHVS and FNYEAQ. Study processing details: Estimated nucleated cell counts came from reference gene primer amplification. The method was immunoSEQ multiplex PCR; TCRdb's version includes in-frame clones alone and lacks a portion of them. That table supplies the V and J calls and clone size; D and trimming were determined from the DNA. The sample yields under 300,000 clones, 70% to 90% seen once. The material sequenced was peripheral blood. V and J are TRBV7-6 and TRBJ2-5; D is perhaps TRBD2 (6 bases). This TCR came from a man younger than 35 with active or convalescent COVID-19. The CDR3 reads CASSSREETQYF. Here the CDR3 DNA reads TGTGCCAGCAGCTCACGGGAGGAGACCCAGTACTTC.